The following is a T cell receptor (beta chain) sequence with its context. What it recognizes is unknown. Germline V lookup: CDR1 SGHVS, CDR2 FNYEAQ. V shed 4 bases and J 5 bases; nucleotides not matched to a gene: 11. The CDR3 has 17 residues. This sample is part of a study of T cell repertoires in cytomegalovirus infection. TCRdb analysed the reads with MiXCR anew, one entry per CDR3 protein. The table records around 500,000 distinct CDR3 sequences, approximately 46% of them present only once. This TCR came from a human donor in good health (CMV status not recorded). Some clones in this sample may be carry-over from other donors' samples. The chain couples TRBV7-6 to TRBJ2-5; 12 nucleotides align to TRBD2. The material sequenced was cultured PBMCs, taken from culture after CMV antigen stimulation. CDR3 sequence reads: CASSSSALAGGPETQYF. Here the CDR3 DNA reads TGTGCCAGCAGCTCATCCGCGCTAGCGGGAGGGCCTGAGACCCAGTACTTC.